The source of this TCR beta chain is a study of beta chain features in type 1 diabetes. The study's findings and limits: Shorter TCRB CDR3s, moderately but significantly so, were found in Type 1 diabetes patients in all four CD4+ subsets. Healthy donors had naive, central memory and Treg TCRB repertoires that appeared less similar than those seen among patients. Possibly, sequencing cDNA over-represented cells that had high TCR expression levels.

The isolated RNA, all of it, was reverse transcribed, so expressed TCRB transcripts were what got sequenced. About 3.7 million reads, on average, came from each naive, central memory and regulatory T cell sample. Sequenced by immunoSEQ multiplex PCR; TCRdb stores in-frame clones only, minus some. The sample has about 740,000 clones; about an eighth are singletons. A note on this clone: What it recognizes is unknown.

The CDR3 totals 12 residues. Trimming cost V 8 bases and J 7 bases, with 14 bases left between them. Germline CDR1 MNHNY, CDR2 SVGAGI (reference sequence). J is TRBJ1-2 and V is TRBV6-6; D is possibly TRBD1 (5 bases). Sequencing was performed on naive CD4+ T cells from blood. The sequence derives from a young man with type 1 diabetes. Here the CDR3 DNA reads TGTGCCAGCGAACCCGAAGGGGCTGGCTACACCTTC. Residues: CASEPEGAGYTF.